Listed here are 11 T cell receptor beta chains from one sample, sequenced in a study of blood T cell repertoires in COVID-19. Here immunoSEQ multiplex PCR was the method, and the copy in TCRdb shows in-frame clones only, minus some. The sample has 190,000 or so clones, 89% seen once. Source material: PBMCs or T cells enriched from blood (not recorded which). The receptors derive from a woman aged 18-29 years who had recovered from COVID-19.

CDR3: CASRLERNTEAFF. The CDR3 DNA is TGTGCCAGCAGGCTCGAGAGGAACACTGAAGCTTTCTTT. The chain has TRBV27 and TRBJ1-1; no clear D. V lost 6 bases and J 1 base, leaving 9 bases between the germline ends. The CDR3 contains 13 residues. CDR1 and CDR2 (germline): MNHEY, SMNVEV (reference sequence).

This sequence joins TRBV2 and TRBJ1-1, with 7 bases lining up with TRBD1. This CDR3 region has 15 residues. CDR1 is SNHLY and CDR2 is FYNNEI in the germline V gene. The V gene end was trimmed by 7 bases and the J gene end by 1 base; junction bases not matched to a gene: 9. The CDR3 DNA follows: TGTGCCAGCATTACGGGGACAGTAAAGAACACTGAAGCTTTCTTT. Its translation: CASITGTVKNTEAFF.

The chain employs TRBV6-6 and TRBJ2-3, with TRBD1 as a possible D gene (6 bases). The V end lost 5 bases, the J end lost 2 bases, and 23 bases lay between the germline ends. The CDR3 has 18 residues. Germline V CDR1 and CDR2: MNHNY, SVGAGI (reference sequence). The CDR3 nucleotides are TGTGCCAGCAGTCTCCAAGGACAGAGAAGTTCACACACAGATACGCAGTATTTT. It is translated as CASSLQGQRSSHTDTQYF.

The chain uses TRBV7-6 and TRBJ2-5; TRBD2 matches 11 bases. This CDR3 region has 13 residues. The germline V gene has CDR1 SGHVS and CDR2 FNYEAQ. The trim removed 5 bases at V and 4 bases at J, leaving 0 bases unmatched. CDR3 in DNA: TGTGCCAGCAGCACTAGCGGGGGAGAGACCCAGTACTTC. This codes for CASSTSGGETQYF.

This clone was seen only a few times. The genes are TRBV9 and TRBJ2-7; D ambiguous. Trimming pared 4 bases from V and 4 bases from J, leaving 15 bases between. CDR3 length equals 14 residues. CDR1 is SGDLS and CDR2 is YYNGEE in the germline V gene. CDR3 region: CASSPIGQSYEQYF. The CDR3 bases are TGTGCCAGCAGCCCCATTGGCCAGTCGTACGAGCAGTACTTC. Variable domain in full (rest from reference TRBV9 and TRBJ2-7): DSGVTQTPKHLITATGQRVTLRCSPRSGDLSVYWYQQSLDQGLQFLIQYYNGEERAKGNILERFSAQQFPDLHSELNLSSLELGDSALYFCASSPIGQSYEQYFGPGTRLTVT.

The chain is built from TRBV7-9 and TRBJ2-5; the match to TRBD1 covers 8 bases. The germline V gene encodes CDR1 SEHNR and CDR2 FQNEAQ (reference sequence). Unmatched junction bases numbered 12, after V lost 5 bases and J lost 4 bases. The CDR3 consists of 16 residues. CDR3 region: CASSVGDRGTRETQYF. For the CDR3, the DNA is TGTGCCAGCAGCGTAGGCGACAGGGGTACAAGAGAGACCCAGTACTTC.

This clone is a singleton in its sample. This chain joins TRBV5-1 and TRBJ2-5, with a weak D call TRBD2 (5 bases). Trimming left V 4 bases short and J 5 bases short, with 9 bases between. CDR1 is SGHRS and CDR2 is YFSETQ in the germline V gene. CDR3 length equals 12 residues. CDR3 coding DNA: TGCGCCAGCAGCCCCGGCGGGGAGACCCAGTACTTC. Its protein product is CASSPGGETQYF.

The chain recombines TRBV2 with TRBJ2-5, with unresolved D. V was clipped by 6 bases and J by 5 bases, with 7 bases between them. Germline loops: CDR1 SNHLY, CDR2 FYNNEI. This CDR3 has 11 residues. Here the CDR3 reads CASRVRETQYF. CDR3 sequence (DNA): TGTGCCAGCAGAGTCCGGGAGACCCAGTACTTC.

This chain connects TRBV29-1 to TRBJ1-2; 7 nucleotides align to TRBD1. Germline CDR1 reads SQVTM; CDR2 reads ANQGSEA. This CDR3 is 11 amino acids long. Losses at the gene ends were 7 bases for V and 3 bases for J; bases not matched to a gene: 2. CDR3 DNA: TGCAGCGCCGGGACAGACTATGGCTACACCTTC. As protein: CSAGTDYGYTF.

This chain connects TRBV28 to TRBJ1-6; a possible D gene is TRBD1 (6 bases). This CDR3 contains 14 residues. Germline V gives CDR1 MDHEN, CDR2 SYDVKM. The V and J ends lost 5 bases and 9 bases respectively, with 14 bases between them. In nucleotides, the CDR3 is TGTGCCAGCAGTGGTGGGCAGGGGATTTCACCCCTCCACTTT. Its protein product is CASSGGQGISPLHF.

CDR3 nucleotides: TGTGCCAGCAGTGTACAGTACGCCCACGAGCAGTACTTC. Protein: CASSVQYAHEQYF. The chain has TRBV27 and TRBJ2-7; D unresolved. CDR1 and CDR2 from the germline V gene are MNHEY and SMNVEV (reference sequence). There are 13 residues in the CDR3. V was clipped by 5 bases and J by 5 bases, with 13 bases between them.